Listed here are 22 T cell receptor beta chains from one sample, sequenced in a study of T cells after yellow fever vaccination. TCRdb redid the calling of the 5' RACE reads with MiXCR, one entry per CDR3 protein. Among around 310,000 distinct CDR3 sequences listed, roughly 8.7% were seen once. Sequencing was performed on PBMCs, taken on the day of the first yellow fever vaccination. Receptor source: a man aged 18 to 30 who received the YFV17D yellow fever vaccine.

The CDR3 DNA reads as TGTGCCAGCGCATGGGGAGAGACCCAGTACTTC. Translating it yields CASAWGETQYF. The V gene is TRBV7-9, the J gene TRBJ2-5; no clear D gene. V was cut by 8 bases and J by 4 bases, with 8 bases left in between. Germline assignment: CDR1 SEHNR and CDR2 FQNEAQ (reference sequence). The CDR3 extends over 11 amino acids.

In its sample, this clonotype was seen many times. CDR3 sequence: CASSPGLADYNEQFF. The CDR3 bases are TGTGCCAGCAGCCCGGGACTAGCGGATTACAATGAGCAGTTCTTC. The J gene is TRBJ2-1, the V gene TRBV11-2; 11 bases agree with TRBD2. CDR1 and CDR2 from the germline V gene are SGHAT and FQNNGV. This CDR3 spans 15 amino acids. V lost 5 bases to trimming and J lost 4 bases; unmatched junction nucleotides: 4.

This rearrangement joins TRBV13 to TRBJ2-2; D is ambiguous. CDR1 and CDR2 (germline): PRHDT, FYEKMQ (reference sequence). The V gene lost 5 bases and the J gene lost 3 bases, with 7 bases spanning the gap. The CDR3 is made up of 13 amino acids. The chain's CDR3 is CASSGSYTGELFF. CDR3 bases: TGTGCCAGCAGCGGGTCCTACACCGGGGAGCTGTTTTTT.

This clonotype came up many times. The V gene is TRBV20-1, the J gene TRBJ2-7, with TRBD1 matching 8 bases. With V trimmed by 6 bases and J by 4 bases, 11 bases remained unmatched. The CDR3 runs to 14 residues. The germline V gene encodes CDR1 DFQATT and CDR2 SNEGSKA (reference sequence). CDR3 region: CSARRTGFGYEQYF. The CDR3 DNA reads as TGCAGTGCGAGAAGGACAGGGTTTGGGTACGAGCAGTACTTC.

DNA for the CDR3: TGTGCCAGCAGCCAGCCGTCCGGGGCCTATGGCTACACCTTC. It yields the protein CASSQPSGAYGYTF. The rearrangement uses TRBV3-1 and TRBJ1-2, with D tentatively TRBD1 (5 bases). Germline-derived CDR1 and CDR2 are LGHDT and YNNKEL (reference sequence). The CDR3 has 14 residues. V shed 3 bases and J shed 4 bases, with 12 bases lying between them.

This clonotype has just a few counts. This chain links TRBV29-1 with TRBJ2-3; D is perhaps TRBD1 (5 bases). The germline CDR1 and CDR2 sequences are SQVTM and ANQGSEA. This CDR3 region has 15 residues. V gave up 3 bases and J gave up 3 bases, with 16 bases separating them. CDR3 residues: CSVDLRGIGTDTQYF. CDR3 DNA sequence: TGCAGCGTTGATCTAAGGGGCATTGGTACAGATACGCAGTATTTT.

There are a few counts of this clonotype. The rearrangement uses TRBV12-5 and TRBJ1-5; the D is unclear. V dropped 8 bases and J dropped 4 bases, with 15 bases sitting between them. The CDR3 runs to 14 residues. CDR1 LGHNT and CDR2 FRNRAP come from the germline V gene. CDR3 protein: CASSQRQANQPQHF. As DNA, the CDR3 is TGTGCTAGTAGTCAGAGGCAGGCAAATCAGCCCCAGCATTTT.

The chain has TRBV20-1 and TRBJ1-2; D remains ambiguous. The V and J ends lost 1 base and 1 base respectively, with 16 bases between them. Germline V gene lookup returns CDR1 DFQATT and CDR2 SNEGSKA (reference sequence). CDR3 size: 16 residues. The CDR3 spells CSARGSVGRLNYGYTF. In DNA, the CDR3 is TGCAGTGCTAGAGGGAGCGTGGGGAGACTTAACTATGGCTACACCTTC.

This clonotype was detected ten times or more. This chain uses TRBV21-1 with TRBJ2-7; the tabulated D call, TRBD1, remains unverified against the DNA. TRBV21-1 is designated a pseudogene. The CDR3 is made up of 18 amino acids. CDR3 in amino acids: CASSKWRYRDRGIYEQYF. For the CDR3, the DNA is TGTGCCAGCAGCAAATGGCGGTACCGGGACAGGGGTATCTACGAGCAGTACTTC.

This clonotype has just a few counts. The chain is built from TRBV7-2 and TRBJ2-2; D gene unclear. There are 15 residues in the CDR3. Deletions cut 2 bases from V and 4 bases from J, with 11 bases between. CDR1 is SGHTA, CDR2 FQGNSA, per germline. The CDR3: CASSLIGGSTGELFF. CDR3 sequence (DNA): TGTGCCAGCAGCTTAATCGGTGGCAGCACCGGGGAGCTGTTTTTT.

This clonotype was detected ten times or more. This chain connects TRBV5-6 to TRBJ2-2; D is unresolved. The V gene lost 0 bases and the J gene lost 6 bases, with 12 bases spanning the gap. The CDR3 loop spans 15 amino acids. The V gene's germline CDR1 is SGHDT and CDR2 YYEEEE. The CDR3 reads CASSLAILGPGELFF. DNA for the CDR3: TGTGCCAGCAGCTTGGCCATTCTGGGTCCCGGGGAGCTGTTTTTT.

This clonotype was recorded a few times. The chain combines TRBV20-1 with TRBJ1-5; a possible D gene is TRBD1 (5 bases). V was pared by 4 bases and J by 5 bases, with 18 bases between. The CDR3 is 15 residues long. Germline CDR1 DFQATT, CDR2 SNEGSKA (reference sequence). CDR3 DNA: TGCAGTGCTATCTCGTTTGGAGGGGAACATCAGCCCCAGCATTTT. Translated, it gives CSAISFGGEHQPQHF.

This clonotype came up many times. This chain joins TRBV10-3 and TRBJ2-5; maybe TRBD2 (5 bases). Trimming took 10 bases from V and 5 from J, leaving 17 bases between them. CDR1 is ENHRY, CDR2 SYGVKD, per germline. The CDR3 totals 13 residues. The CDR3 DNA reads TGTGCCACTCAGATCTCGGGGAGTGAGACCCAGTACTTC. Amino acids: CATQISGSETQYF.

The V and J genes are TRBV5-6 and TRBJ2-7, with 7 bases matching TRBD2. The CDR3 spans 13 residues. V lost 2 bases, J lost 2 bases, and 1 base stayed unmatched. Per germline, CDR1 SGHDT and CDR2 YYEEEE. The CDR3, as DNA: TGTGCCAGCAGCTTCCGGGGGGCCTACGAGCAGTACTTC. Its protein is CASSFRGAYEQYF.

The J gene is TRBJ2-7, the V gene TRBV7-2; weak D call: TRBD2 (6 bases). Between the trimmed V and J ends, which lost 5 bases and 2 bases, there was a span of 19 bases. This CDR3 is 16 amino acids long. The V gene's germline CDR1 is SGHTA and CDR2 FQGNSA. The CDR3 loop reads CASSQRGGEDPYEQYF. CDR3 DNA sequence: TGTGCCAGCAGCCAAAGGGGCGGGGAGGACCCCTACGAGCAGTACTTC. Full variable domain (rest looked up from reference TRBV7-2 and TRBJ2-7): GAGVSQSPSNKVTEKGKDVELRCDPISGHTALYWYRQSLGQGLEFLIYFQGNSAPDKSGLPSDRFSAERTGGSVSTLTIQRTQQEDSAVYLCASSQRGGEDPYEQYFGPGTRLTVT.

There are many counts of this clonotype. The chain links TRBV3-1 to TRBJ1-2, with D hard to call. Germline V CDR1 and CDR2: LGHDT, YNNKEL (reference sequence). The CDR3 covers 12 residues. Trimming cost V 1 base and J 6 bases, with 6 bases left between them. The CDR3 loop is CASSQVGHGYTF. The CDR3 nucleotides are TGTGCCAGCAGCCAAGTCGGGCATGGCTACACCTTC.

The rearrangement joins TRBV11-3 to TRBJ2-1; D is possibly TRBD2 (6 bases). Germline CDR1 and CDR2: SGHNT and YENEEA. CDR3 size: 15 residues. V dropped 5 bases and J dropped 5 bases, with 16 bases sitting between them. In DNA form, the CDR3 reads TGTGCCAGCAGCCGGGGAGGCTTAACCAACAATGAGCAGTTCTTC. Amino acids: CASSRGGLTNNEQFF.

The genes are TRBV5-1 and TRBJ2-5; a weak D match, TRBD1 (7 bases). The CDR3 sequence is 13 residues long. The V gene lost 4 bases and the J gene lost 5 bases, with 12 bases spanning the gap. CDR1 and CDR2 (germline): SGHRS, YFSETQ. The CDR3 sequence: CASSAGQWETQYF. The CDR3 bases are TGCGCCAGCAGCGCGGGACAGTGGGAGACCCAGTACTTC.

The sample holds a few counts of this clonotype. This sequence joins TRBV6-4 and TRBJ2-5; TRBD2 might be the D (5 bases). Germline lookup yields CDR1 MRHNA and CDR2 SNTAGT. There are 13 residues in the CDR3. Deletions cut 9 bases from V and 4 bases from J, with 15 bases between. The CDR3 DNA is TGTGCCAGGAAAACTAGAGGCGGAGAGACCCAGTACTTC. Protein: CARKTRGGETQYF.

This clonotype was observed a handful of times. The chain combines TRBV18 with TRBJ2-7; possibly TRBD1 for D (5 bases). The V gene lost 0 bases and the J gene lost 6 bases, with 9 bases spanning the gap. The CDR3 has 13 residues. Per germline, CDR1 KGHSH and CDR2 LQKENI. CDR3 residues: CASSPPDSSEQYV. Here the CDR3 DNA reads TGTGCCAGCTCACCACCAGACAGTAGCGAGCAGTACGTC.

This clonotype was seen a handful of times. The J gene is TRBJ2-7, the V gene TRBV7-2; 10 bases match TRBD1. V trimming: 4 bases; J trimming: 7 bases; junction bases outside the gene matches: 4. The CDR3 runs 13 residues. Per the germline V gene, CDR1 is SGHTA and CDR2 is FQGNSA. Written as DNA, the CDR3 is TGTGCCAGCAGCTGGGACAGGGGACCTGAGCAGTACTTC. Translation gives CASSWDRGPEQYF.

V and J are TRBV18 and TRBJ2-3; D perhaps matches TRBD2 (6 bases). Germline CDR1 reads KGHSH; CDR2 reads LQKENI. CDR3 size: 17 residues. V was pared by 3 bases and J by 2 bases, with 18 bases between. The CDR3 loop reads CASSPRTAGSFTDTQYF. CDR3 coding DNA: TGTGCCAGCTCACCCCGGACGGCGGGGTCCTTCACAGATACGCAGTATTTT.